The clone carrying this T cell receptor beta chain was observed at least ten times. As part of library construction, unique molecular identifiers were attached to individual cDNA molecules. A single record per CDR3 protein comes from TCRdb applying MiXCR to the 5' RACE reads. There are 30,000 to 45,000 distinct CDR3 sequences in the sample; roughly 5.9% occur only once, and 20% to 30% lies in the top ten. This specimen comes from a study of early T cells in non-severe SARS-CoV-2 infection. Study-level information: From unsorted whole blood, bulk RNA was sequenced, and the chains remained unpaired.

CDR3 length: 16 residues. From germline, CDR1 is LNHDA and CDR2 SQIVND (reference sequence). Trimming pared 3 bases from V and 2 bases from J, leaving 14 bases between. The source material was whole blood. The gene calls are TRBV19 and TRBJ2-4; TRBD2 is a possible D gene (6 bases). The clonotype comes from an adult who was a healthcare worker with PCR-confirmed SARS-CoV-2 infection or an uninfected control (not recorded which). The CDR3 protein is CASSMPGGTTKNIQYF. In DNA form, the CDR3 reads TGTGCCAGTAGTATGCCTGGGGGGACGACCAAAAACATTCAGTACTTC.